These 14 T cell receptor beta chains were sequenced from one sample in a study of blood T cell repertoires in COVID-19. Profiled with immunoSEQ multiplex PCR; TCRdb holds only in-frame clones, not every one. Counted here are 130,000 to 150,000 clones, 80% to 90% occurring once; the ten biggest clones make up around 8%. The sequenced material came from peripheral blood. The source is an older woman with COVID-19, enrolled during active disease.

The V and J genes are TRBV10-1 and TRBJ1-1; no reliable D call. The V end lost 4 bases, the J end lost 8 bases, and 8 bases lay between the germline ends. Germline V gene data show CDR1 as WNHNN and CDR2 as SYGVQD (reference sequence). The CDR3 runs 11 residues. This CDR3 is CASSGGDEAFF. The CDR3 nucleotides are TGCGCCAGCAGTGGGGGAGACGAAGCTTTCTTT.

The chain has TRBV13 and TRBJ2-7, with D hard to call. The CDR3 consists of 11 residues. Germline assignment: CDR1 PRHDT and CDR2 FYEKMQ (reference sequence). V dropped 4 bases and J dropped 3 bases, with 4 bases sitting between them. CDR3 protein: CASSSYYEQYF. Written as DNA, the CDR3 is TGTGCCAGCAGCTCCTACTACGAGCAGTACTTC.

This clone was counted once. The chain recombines TRBV5-1 with TRBJ2-5; a weak D match, TRBD1 (5 bases). This CDR3 spans 14 amino acids. The V gene lost 0 bases and the J gene lost 5 bases, with 11 bases spanning the gap. Per the germline V gene, CDR1 is SGHRS and CDR2 is YFSETQ. CDR3 DNA: TGCGCCAGCAGCTTGGGACAGTCCGCCGAGACCCAGTACTTC. Protein sequence: CASSLGQSAETQYF.

The rearrangement joins TRBV30 to TRBJ2-7, with 8 bases fitting TRBD2. The germline V gene encodes CDR1 GTSNPN and CDR2 SVGIG (reference sequence). CDR3 length: 14 amino acids. V dropped 2 bases and J dropped 7; count of bases not matched to a gene: 10. The CDR3 is CAWSIVAGRGEQYF. Here the CDR3 DNA reads TGTGCCTGGAGTATAGTAGCGGGGAGGGGAGAGCAGTACTTC.

Points on this clone: It is likely a read error, because the conserved phenylalanine at the end of the CDR3 is missing. It is unclear where the CDR3 begins or ends on the DNA, so no DNA is shown, and the CDR3 is as TCRdb lists it. J is TRBJ1-5 and V is TRBV6-2 or TRBV6-3; the D segment call TRBD1 is taken from the table without a DNA check. Germline V gene lookup returns CDR1 MNHEY and CDR2 SVGEGT. Counting both end residues, the CDR3 totals 14 amino acids. The CDR3 sequence: CASSYSTEGGILQL.

The chain has TRBV27 and TRBJ1-4; D may be TRBD1 (6 bases). The V end was cut by 6 bases, the J end by 4 bases, with 9 bases between. The germline V gene has CDR1 MNHEY and CDR2 SMNVEV (reference sequence). The CDR3 is 13 amino acids. CDR3 loop: CASRGQFNEKLFF. The CDR3 region has the DNA TGTGCCAGCAGAGGACAGTTTAATGAAAAACTGTTTTTT.

The rearrangement joins TRBV7-2 to TRBJ2-2, with D possibly being TRBD1 (6 bases). This CDR3 is built from 16 residues. The germline V gene has CDR1 SGHTA and CDR2 FQGNSA. Trimming took 2 bases from V and 1 from J, leaving 11 bases between them. CDR3 DNA sequence: TGTGCCAGCAGCTTACAACCGGGACAGAACACCGGGGAGCTGTTTTTT. Translation gives CASSLQPGQNTGELFF.

The chain couples TRBV5-1 to TRBJ1-2; tentative D call: TRBD1 (6 bases). There are 14 residues in the CDR3. Germline CDR1 is SGHRS and CDR2 is YFSETQ. Trimming left V 1 base short and J 6 bases short, with 13 bases between. CDR3 coding DNA: TGCGCCAGCAGCTTGAGTGTGTCAGGGGATGGCTACACCTTC. Its protein product is CASSLSVSGDGYTF. The whole variable domain, filled in from reference TRBV5-1 and TRBJ1-2, reads KAGVTQTPRYLIKTRGQQVTLSCSPISGHRSVSWYQQTPGQGLQFLFEYFSETQRNKGNFPGRFSGRQFSNSRSEMNVSTLELGDSALYLCASSLSVSGDGYTFGSGTRLTVV.

CDR3 DNA sequence: TGTGCCAGCAGCTTAAGGGTAGCGGGGGACACCTACGAGCAGTACTTC. This translates into CASSLRVAGDTYEQYF. The V call is TRBV7-8, the J call TRBJ2-7; 9 bases are shared with TRBD2. The CDR3 covers 16 residues. V lost 2 bases, J lost 2 bases, and 7 bases stayed unmatched. Per germline, CDR1 SGHVS and CDR2 FQNEAQ.

V and J are TRBV5-4 and TRBJ1-4, with TRBD1 matching 8 bases. J lost 8 bases, V lost 0 bases, and 9 bases had no gene match. The CDR3 sequence is 16 residues long. Germline V gene data show CDR1 as SGHNT and CDR2 as YYREEE (reference sequence). This CDR3 reads CASSLGTGTGREKLFF. The CDR3 coding sequence is TGTGCCAGCAGCTTGGGAACCGGGACAGGACGCGAAAAACTGTTTTTT.

This chain links TRBV7-9 with TRBJ2-7; no definite D call. Germline CDR1 is SEHNR and CDR2 is FQNEAQ (reference sequence). CDR3 length: 12 amino acids. V was cut by 1 base and J by 3 bases, with 4 bases left in between. The CDR3: CASSLVSYEQYF. The CDR3 bases are TGTGCCAGCAGCTTAGTCAGCTACGAGCAGTACTTC.

The chain links TRBV5-5 to TRBJ1-2; D ambiguous. The V end lost 3 bases, the J end lost 0 bases, and 12 bases lay between the germline ends. Germline V lookup: CDR1 SGHKS, CDR2 YYEKEE (reference sequence). The CDR3 has 15 amino acids. The chain's CDR3 is CASSSLDGTNYGYTF. The CDR3 DNA reads as TGTGCCAGCAGCTCCCTGGACGGGACTAACTATGGCTACACCTTC.

The chain joins TRBV14 to TRBJ1-6, with D uncertain. The CDR3 consists of 16 residues. From germline, CDR1 is SGHDN and CDR2 FVKESK. Trimming pared 0 bases from V and 1 base from J, leaving 7 bases between. The CDR3 DNA sequence: TGTGCCAGCAGCCAAGATCGGGGTTCCTATAATTCACCCCTCCACTTT. This codes for CASSQDRGSYNSPLHF.

The V gene is TRBV7-2, the J gene TRBJ2-1; 7 bases are a match to TRBD1. J lost 8 bases, V lost 5 bases, and 9 bases had no gene match. CDR1 SGHTA and CDR2 FQGNSA come from the germline V gene. The CDR3 is 14 residues long. The CDR3 protein is CASSPSTGNHEQFF. CDR3 DNA sequence: TGTGCCAGCAGCCCGTCGACAGGGAACCATGAGCAGTTCTTC.